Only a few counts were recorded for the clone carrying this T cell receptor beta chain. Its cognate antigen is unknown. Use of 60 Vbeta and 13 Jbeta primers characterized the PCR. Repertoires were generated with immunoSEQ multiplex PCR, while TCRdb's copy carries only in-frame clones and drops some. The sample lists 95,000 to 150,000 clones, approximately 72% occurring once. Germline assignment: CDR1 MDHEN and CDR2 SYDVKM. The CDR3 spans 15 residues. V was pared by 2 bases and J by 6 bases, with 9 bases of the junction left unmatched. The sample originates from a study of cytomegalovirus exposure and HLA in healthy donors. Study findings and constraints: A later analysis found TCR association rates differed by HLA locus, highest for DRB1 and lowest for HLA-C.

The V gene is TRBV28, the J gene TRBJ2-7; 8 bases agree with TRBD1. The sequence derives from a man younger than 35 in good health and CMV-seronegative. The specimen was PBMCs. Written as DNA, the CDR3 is TGTGCCAGCAGTTTACCCCCGCAGGGGGCCTTCGAGCAGTACTTC. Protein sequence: CASSLPPQGAFEQYF.